This entry concerns a single TCR beta chain. The sequenced cases were selected for having the highest brain T cell transcript signatures. These data originate in a study of brain T cells in children with intractable seizures. Sequencing used immunoSEQ multiplex PCR; TCRdb keeps in-frame clones, though not all of them. The sample has 80,000 or so clones, approximately 94% seen once; the top ten hold about 1.4%. V was cut by 1 base and J by 0 bases, with 7 bases left in between. Germline CDR1 is SQVTM and CDR2 is ANQGSEA. This CDR3 is built from 14 residues. V is TRBV29-1 and J is TRBJ2-1; unclear D gene. The source material was peripheral blood, sampled at surgery. This clonotype originated in a boy under three years old with tuberous sclerosis and intractable seizures. CDR3 DNA: TGCAGCGTTGAAGCAGCCCCCTCCTACAATGAGCAGTTCTTC. Translation gives CSVEAAPSYNEQFF.